This T cell receptor beta chain comes out of a study of blood T cell repertoires in COVID-19. Whole-study context: Material from acute and convalescent COVID-19 was sourced from the United States, Italy and Spain. PBMCs, B-cell-depleted T cells, or T cells provided the cDNA or gDNA that made up the material.

The CDR3 has 13 residues. Trimming left V 6 bases short and J 6 bases short, with 9 bases between. Germline V gene sequence: CDR1 SNHLY, CDR2 FYNNEI. In the original workflow: Reference gene primer amplification gave nucleated cell count estimates. The method was immunoSEQ multiplex PCR; TCRdb's version includes in-frame clones alone and lacks a portion of them. V and J calls and clone size are given by that table; D and trimming were obtained from the DNA. The sample includes fewer than 60,000 clones, about 85% seen only once; the top ten take roughly 13%. This receptor was taken from a woman older than 75 with acute or convalescent COVID-19. The source material was peripheral blood. This chain links TRBV2 with TRBJ1-6; D ambiguous. The CDR3 protein is CASRDDINSPLHF. The CDR3, as DNA: TGTGCCAGCAGAGACGACATTAATTCACCCCTCCACTTT.